Below, 23 T cell receptor beta chains from the same sample are listed, as sequenced in a study of identical twins. Using its own MiXCR run on the 5' RACE reads, TCRdb lists one record per CDR3 protein. The sample has 300,000 or so distinct CDR3 sequences, 8% to 9.5% seen once; the top ten hold 6% to 8.5%. This sample also belongs to another study, concerning yellow fever vaccine responses in identical twins.

Material: CD8+ T cells sorted from blood. These receptors were taken from a woman between 18 and 30 years old in good health.

The chain is built from TRBV29-1 and TRBJ2-7; the D gene could be TRBD1 or TRBD2 (6 bases each). Trimming cost V 5 bases and J 8 bases, with 28 bases left between them. The CDR3 spans 16 residues. Germline CDR1 is SQVTM and CDR2 is ANQGSEA. The CDR3, as DNA: TGCAGCGTTCTGTTGTGGGGGGCTCATACAGAAGGCCAGCAGTACTTC. This codes for CSVLLWGAHTEGQQYF.

This clonotype was seen a single time. The J gene is TRBJ2-3, the V gene TRBV12-3 or TRBV12-4; 9 nucleotides match TRBD1. The CDR3 is 14 residues long. J was trimmed by 6 bases and V by 9 bases; bases with no gene match: 10. The DNA of the CDR3 is TGTGCCAGGAATCCGGGACAGGGTCCTGATACGCAGTATTTT. This translates into CARNPGQGPDTQYF.

This clonotype appeared a few times. V gene TRBV6-1 combines with J gene TRBJ1-6; no definite D call. CDR1 is MNHNS and CDR2 is SASEGT in the germline V gene. V was shortened by 6 bases and J by 5 bases, with 11 bases between the two germline ends. The length of the CDR3 is 14 residues. Here the CDR3 reads CASRGYEDNSPLHF. In DNA, the CDR3 is TGTGCCAGCAGGGGTTATGAGGATAATTCACCCCTCCACTTT.

The chain combines TRBV20-1 with TRBJ1-2; D unclear. Deletions cut 3 bases from V and 6 bases from J, with 8 bases between. The CDR3 extends over 11 amino acids. The germline V gene encodes CDR1 DFQATT and CDR2 SNEGSKA (reference sequence). The CDR3 nucleotides read TGCAGTGCTAGGGCACTTGATGGCTACACCTTC. Translating gives CSARALDGYTF.

The chain has TRBV7-9 and TRBJ2-1; TRBD1 matches 11 bases. The trim removed 10 bases at V and 8 bases at J, leaving 7 bases unmatched. This CDR3 region has 13 residues. In germline, CDR1 is SEHNR, CDR2 FQNEAQ (reference sequence). CDR3 bases: TGTGCCACAGGACAGGGGGCTTTGGATGAGCAGTTCTTC. Protein: CATGQGALDEQFF.

The V and J genes are TRBV9 and TRBJ2-1; D may be TRBD1 or TRBD2 (7 bases each). From germline, CDR1 is SGDLS and CDR2 YYNGEE. The germline V and J ends were trimmed by 4 bases and 10 bases, with 18 bases remaining between them. CDR3 length: 14 amino acids. The DNA of the CDR3 is TGTGCCAGCAGCCCAGGGGGAGGGGGTCGGGAGCAGTTCTTC. This encodes CASSPGGGGREQFF.

In this sample, this clonotype turned up many times. V and J are TRBV12-3 or TRBV12-4 and TRBJ2-7; the match to TRBD1 covers 8 bases. V lost 5 bases to trimming and J lost 13 bases; unmatched junction nucleotides: 10. The CDR3 totals 12 residues. The CDR3 region has the DNA TGTGCCAGCAGTCCAGGGGGCCTCCGCACATACTTC. It translates to CASSPGGLRTYF.

This clonotype has just a few counts. The V and J genes are TRBV7-2 and TRBJ2-5; 7 bases map to TRBD1. This CDR3 comprises 13 residues. The J segment lost 9 bases and the V segment lost 5 bases, leaving 9 bases of the junction unmatched. Per germline, CDR1 SGHTA and CDR2 FQGNSA. DNA of the CDR3: TGTGCCAGCAGCGAAGACAGGGCCGGGGCCCAGTACTTC. This translates into CASSEDRAGAQYF.

CDR3 sequence: CASSQDHPGTGELFF. The CDR3 coding sequence is TGCGCCAGCAGCCAAGATCATCCCGGCACCGGGGAGCTGTTTTTT. The genes are TRBV4-3 and TRBJ2-2; D uncertain. Germline-derived CDR1 and CDR2 are LGHNA and YSLEER. The CDR3 loop spans 15 amino acids. V was pared by 0 bases and J by 4 bases, with 9 bases between.

This clonotype was counted many times. The V gene is TRBV27, the J gene TRBJ2-7; possibly TRBD2 for D (5 bases). CDR3 length: 13 residues. Between the trimmed V and J ends, which lost 3 bases and 0 bases, there was a span of 6 bases. In germline, CDR1 is MNHEY, CDR2 SMNVEV (reference sequence). The CDR3 bases are TGTGCCAGCAGTTTCGGGGTCTCCTACGAGCAGTACTTC. It yields the protein CASSFGVSYEQYF.

The chain recombines TRBV20-1 with TRBJ2-7, with 11 bases that match TRBD2. With 0 bases clipped from V and 2 bases from J, the junction kept 3 bases outside the gene matches. There are 15 residues in the CDR3. In germline, CDR1 is DFQATT, CDR2 SNEGSKA (reference sequence). The chain's CDR3 is CSARDGTSGAYEQYF. The DNA for the CDR3 is TGCAGTGCTAGAGATGGGACTAGCGGAGCCTACGAGCAGTACTTC.

This clonotype has ten or more counts. The rearrangement joins TRBV27 to TRBJ1-1; D is perhaps TRBD1 (6 bases). The CDR3 is 14 amino acids. Trimming cost V 2 bases and J 0 bases, with 7 bases left between them. The germline V gene encodes CDR1 MNHEY and CDR2 SMNVEV (reference sequence). The CDR3 region has the DNA TGTGCCAGCAGTTTAAGGGGGATGAACACTGAAGCTTTCTTT. Its protein product is CASSLRGMNTEAFF.

This rearrangement joins TRBV7-9 to TRBJ2-1; a possible D gene is TRBD2 (6 bases). Per the germline V gene, CDR1 is SEHNR and CDR2 is FQNEAQ (reference sequence). The CDR3 length is 14 residues. Between the trimmed V and J ends, which lost 6 bases and 6 bases, there was a span of 15 bases. CDR3 bases: TGTGCCAGCAGTGGACTAATTGCGGGCAATGAGCAGTTCTTC. This sequence encodes CASSGLIAGNEQFF.

The genes are TRBV7-8 and TRBJ2-3; possible D gene TRBD1, 6 bases. CDR1 is SGHVS and CDR2 is FQNEAQ in the germline V gene. V was pared by 2 bases and J by 2 bases, with 11 bases between. There are 15 residues in the CDR3. As DNA, the CDR3 is TGTGCCAGCAGCTTATTACAGGGTACCACAGATACGCAGTATTTT. Residues: CASSLLQGTTDTQYF.

This chain links TRBV7-8 with TRBJ2-3; no clear D gene. The V gene's germline CDR1 is SGHVS and CDR2 FQNEAQ. This CDR3 contains 15 residues. V shed 2 bases and J shed 0 bases, with 9 bases lying between them. The CDR3 here is CASSLFSPSTDTQYF. As DNA, the CDR3 is TGTGCCAGCAGCTTATTCTCCCCTAGCACAGATACGCAGTATTTT.

This clonotype was seen more than once but under ten times. V is TRBV7-3 and J is TRBJ1-2, with 12 bases lining up with TRBD1. This CDR3 comprises 15 residues. Trimming removed 3 bases from V and 6 bases from J; junction bases left unmatched: 5. In germline, CDR1 is SGHTA, CDR2 FQGTGA. CDR3 sequence: CASSFGDRGRDGYTF. In DNA form, the CDR3 reads TGTGCCAGCAGCTTCGGGGACAGGGGGCGGGATGGCTACACCTTC.

This clonotype was picked up many times. This chain connects TRBV9 to TRBJ1-1; possibly TRBD1 for D (6 bases). The CDR3 length is 14 residues. Germline lookup yields CDR1 SGDLS and CDR2 YYNGEE. With 6 bases removed from V and 1 base from J, the gap between germline ends came to 13 bases. CDR3 nucleotides: TGTGCCAGCACCCTGACAGGTGCGAACACTGAAGCTTTCTTT. The encoded protein is CASTLTGANTEAFF.

This clonotype was found many times. The rearrangement links TRBV4-3 to TRBJ2-7; possible D gene TRBD2, 5 bases. The V gene lost 3 bases and the J gene lost 4 bases, with 10 bases spanning the gap. The germline V gene has CDR1 LGHNA and CDR2 YSLEER. The CDR3 is 13 amino acids. This CDR3 is CASSQATSYEQYF. The CDR3 bases are TGCGCCAGCAGCCAGGCAACTAGTTACGAGCAGTACTTC.

The J gene is TRBJ2-5, the V gene TRBV7-2; 9 bases map to TRBD1. V was clipped by 4 bases and J by 4 bases; unmatched bases: 10. Germline assignment: CDR1 SGHTA and CDR2 FQGNSA. There are 16 residues in the CDR3. The chain's CDR3 is CASSYTGQGTAETQYF. Written as DNA, the CDR3 is TGTGCCAGCAGCTACACGGGACAGGGCACTGCAGAGACCCAGTACTTC.

This clonotype appeared many times. The V call is TRBV4-1, the J call TRBJ2-7; D is possibly TRBD1 (6 bases). The CDR3 length is 15 residues. In germline, CDR1 is MGHRA, CDR2 YSYEKL. With 3 bases removed from V and 3 bases from J, the gap between germline ends came to 15 bases. The CDR3 DNA reads TGCGCCAGCAGCCATCGGGACACGTTAAACTACGAGCAGTACTTC. This codes for CASSHRDTLNYEQYF.

The sample holds many counts of this clonotype. The rearrangement uses TRBV3-1 and TRBJ2-5; D gene uncertain. The germline V and J ends were trimmed by 4 bases and 2 bases, with 17 bases remaining between them. The CDR3 loop spans 16 amino acids. CDR1 and CDR2 (germline): LGHDT, YNNKEL (reference sequence). The CDR3 loop reads CASSLRRSNGQETQYF. CDR3 DNA: TGTGCCAGCAGCCTCCGGCGGTCTAACGGTCAAGAGACCCAGTACTTC.

J is TRBJ1-1 and V is TRBV12-3 or TRBV12-4; TRBD1 agrees at 7 bases. The CDR3 runs to 18 residues. V shed 6 bases and J 1 base; nucleotides not matched to a gene: 17. The CDR3 DNA sequence: TGTGCCAGCAGCCAACCGGGAGGGGGCCACGCCACGAACACTGAAGCTTTCTTT. This gives the protein CASSQPGGGHATNTEAFF.

The CDR3 loop reads CASSLRSIPRDRVGTDTQYF. The CDR3 DNA is TGTGCCAGCAGCTTGAGGTCTATCCCCCGGGACAGGGTGGGCACAGATACGCAGTATTTT. The gene calls are TRBV5-4 and TRBJ2-3, with 9 bases matching TRBD1. V was pared by 1 base and J by 1 base, with 16 bases of the junction left unmatched. Looked up from germline, CDR1 is SGHNT and CDR2 is YYREEE (reference sequence). This CDR3 contains 20 residues.